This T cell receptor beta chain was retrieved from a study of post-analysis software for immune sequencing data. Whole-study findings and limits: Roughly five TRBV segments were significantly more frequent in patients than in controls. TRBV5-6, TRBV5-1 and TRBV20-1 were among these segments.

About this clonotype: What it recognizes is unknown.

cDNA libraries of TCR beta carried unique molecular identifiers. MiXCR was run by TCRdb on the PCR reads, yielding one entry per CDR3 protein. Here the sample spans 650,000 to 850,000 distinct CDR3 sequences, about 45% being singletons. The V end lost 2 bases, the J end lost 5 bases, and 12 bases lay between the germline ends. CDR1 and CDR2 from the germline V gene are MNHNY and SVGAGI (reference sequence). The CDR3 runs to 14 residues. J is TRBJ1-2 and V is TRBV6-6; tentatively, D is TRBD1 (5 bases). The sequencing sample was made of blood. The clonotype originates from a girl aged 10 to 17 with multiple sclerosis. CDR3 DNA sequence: TGTGCCAGCAGTTACCGGGACGGTCGTTATGGCTACACCTTC. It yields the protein CASSYRDGRYGYTF.